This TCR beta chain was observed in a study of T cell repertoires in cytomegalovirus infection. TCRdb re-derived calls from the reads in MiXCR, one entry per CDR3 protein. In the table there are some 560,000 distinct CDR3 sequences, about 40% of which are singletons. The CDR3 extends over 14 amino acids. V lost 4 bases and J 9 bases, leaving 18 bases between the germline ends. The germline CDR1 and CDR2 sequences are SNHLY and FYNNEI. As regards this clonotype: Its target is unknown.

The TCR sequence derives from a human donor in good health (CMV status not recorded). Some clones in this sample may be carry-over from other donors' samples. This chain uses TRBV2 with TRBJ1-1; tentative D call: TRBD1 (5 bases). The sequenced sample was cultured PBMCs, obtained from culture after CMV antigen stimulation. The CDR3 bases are TGTGCCAGCAGTGGAGAGGGACGACCGACAAAAGCTTTCTTT. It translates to CASSGEGRPTKAFF.